A selection of T cell receptor beta chains follows, all from one sample in a study of blood T cell repertoires in COVID-19. TCRdb's table, derived via immunoSEQ multiplex PCR, lists solely in-frame clones and lacks some. The sample lists 150,000 or so clones; about 83% were seen once. What was sequenced was peripheral blood. The source is a man aged 35-49 years who had recovered from COVID-19. The CDR3 runs from the conserved cysteine through the conserved F or W. D genes are given only for firm matches. For some rows the clone size is stated as once, few or many, or as a class when expanded; others skip it.

v_gene	j_gene	d_gene	abundance	CDR3aa	CDR3nt
TRBV30	TRBJ2-7	TRBD1	NA	CAWSPTGGEQYF	TGTGCCTGGAGCCCGACAGGGGGCGAGCAGTACTTC
TRBV19	TRBJ2-5	TRBD1	NA	CASSGDRGLVETQYF	TGTGCCAGTAGTGGGGACAGGGGGCTTGTGGAGACCCAGTACTTC
TRBV28	TRBJ1-2	NA	NA	CASSSPGYGYTF	TGTGCCAGCAGTTCCCCAGGCTATGGCTACACCTTC
TRBV6-5	TRBJ2-7	TRBD1	NA	CASRTDRGLPNEQYF	TGTGCCAGCAGAACGGACAGGGGGCTTCCGAACGAGCAGTACTTC
TRBV7-9	TRBJ2-7	NA	NA	CASSFTPSYEQYF	TGTGCCAGCAGCTTTACACCGTCCTACGAGCAGTACTTC
TRBV12-3/TRBV12-4	TRBJ1-2	NA	NA	CASSFPSYGYTF	TGTGCCAGCAGTTTCCCCAGCTATGGCTACACCTTC
TRBV5-8	TRBJ1-1	NA	NA	CASRWGGEAFF	TGTGCCAGCAGGTGGGGGGGGGAAGCTTTCTTT
TRBV6-2/TRBV6-3	TRBJ1-1	NA	once	CASSYPPGWTLENTEAFF	TGTGCCAGCAGTTACCCCCCAGGGTGGACGTTAGAGAACACTGAAGCTTTCTTT
TRBV4-3	TRBJ1-4	NA	NA	CASSQETAGAMNEKLFF	TGCGCCAGCAGCCAAGAAACGGCAGGGGCCATGAATGAAAAACTGTTTTTT
TRBV19	TRBJ2-7	NA	NA	CASSILGVGTYEQYF	TGTGCCAGTAGTATCCTCGGGGTGGGGACCTACGAGCAGTACTTC
TRBV4-1	TRBJ1-2	NA	NA	CASSWSGGVNYGYTF	TGCGCCAGCAGCTGGTCAGGAGGTGTTAACTATGGCTACACCTTC
TRBV25-1	TRBJ2-6	NA	NA	CASSDGGGPSGANVLTF	TGTGCCAGCAGTGATGGAGGGGGCCCCTCTGGGGCCAACGTCCTGACTTTC
TRBV13	TRBJ1-2	NA	NA	CASSYLPGEANYGYTF	TGTGCCAGCAGCTATCTCCCGGGAGAGGCTAACTATGGCTACACCTTC
TRBV2	TRBJ2-1	NA	NA	CASTKGGSSYNEQFF	TGTGCCAGCACCAAGGGGGGGTCTTCCTACAATGAGCAGTTCTTC
TRBV5-6	TRBJ2-7	NA	NA	CASSSGAEQYF	TGTGCCAGCAGCTCAGGGGCCGAGCAGTACTTC
TRBV19	TRBJ2-3	NA	NA	CASSTSIGHRTDTQYF	TGTGCCAGTAGTACCTCAATTGGACACCGCACAGATACGCAGTATTTT
TRBV5-5	TRBJ1-5	NA	medium-sized	CASSLTGSQINQPQHF	TGTGCCAGCAGCTTGACAGGGTCTCAGATCAATCAGCCCCAGCATTTT
TRBV29-1	TRBJ1-1	NA	many	CSVETPGSTEAFF	TGCAGCGTTGAGACCCCGGGAAGCACTGAAGCTTTCTTT
TRBV7-8	TRBJ1-1	NA	NA	CASRVVTEAFF	TGTGCCAGCCGTGTCGTGACTGAAGCTTTCTTT
TRBV18	TRBJ1-2	TRBD1	NA	CASSGLQGVNYGYTF	TGTGCCAGCTCAGGATTACAGGGGGTTAACTATGGCTACACCTTC
TRBV7-8	TRBJ2-3	NA	NA	CASSPYTDTQYF	TGTGCCAGCAGCCCCTACACAGATACGCAGTATTTT
TRBV19	TRBJ2-2	TRBD1	NA	CASSSGTGDTGELFF	TGTGCCAGTAGTTCTGGGACAGGGGACACCGGGGAGCTGTTTTTT
TRBV6-6	TRBJ2-3	TRBD2	NA	CASSLLEGGLSTDTQYF	TGTGCCAGCAGTCTCCTCGAGGGAGGGCTAAGCACAGATACGCAGTATTTT
TRBV19	TRBJ2-7	TRBD1	NA	CASSTGQSGEQYF	TGTGCCAGTAGTACGGGACAGTCGGGCGAGCAGTACTTC
TRBV12-3/TRBV12-4	TRBJ1-2	TRBD1	NA	CASSLQGASGYTF	TGTGCCAGCAGTCTACAGGGGGCGTCCGGCTACACCTTC
TRBV4-2	TRBJ2-2	NA	NA	CASSQGLYTGELFF	TGTGCCAGCAGCCAGGGACTTTACACCGGGGAGCTGTTTTTT
TRBV6-1	TRBJ1-1	NA	NA	CASSSGASEAFF	TGTGCCAGCAGTTCTGGGGCATCTGAAGCTTTCTTT
TRBV3-1/TRBV3-2	TRBJ2-1	TRBD2	NA	CASSLGAGGPPYIDEQFF	TGTGCCAGCAGCCTTGGAGCGGGAGGGCCGCCCTACATAGATGAGCAGTTCTTC
TRBV5-8	TRBJ1-1	NA	NA	CASSGRDTMNTEAFF	TGTGCCAGCAGCGGCCGGGACACGATGAACACTGAAGCTTTCTTT
TRBV2	TRBJ2-3	NA	NA	CASSEGGGPADTQYF	TGTGCCAGCAGTGAAGGGGGGGGGCCAGCAGATACGCAGTATTTT
TRBV19	TRBJ2-4	NA	NA	CASRDLLAKNIQYF	TGTGCCAGCAGGGATCTGCTAGCCAAAAACATTCAGTACTTC
TRBV2	TRBJ2-7	TRBD2	NA	CASSGAGVPISYEQYF	TGTGCCAGCAGTGGAGCGGGAGTTCCCATCTCCTACGAGCAGTACTTC
TRBV28	TRBJ2-1	TRBD1	NA	CASRRTGGIPYNEQFF	TGTGCCAGCAGAAGGACAGGGGGCATCCCCTACAATGAGCAGTTCTTC
TRBV5-4	TRBJ2-3	NA	NA	CASSPSTDTQYF	TGTGCCAGCAGCCCGTCCACAGATACGCAGTATTTT
TRBV19	TRBJ2-2	TRBD2	NA	CASSIDTKVSGSGGKGELFF	TGTGCCAGTAGTATAGATACTAAAGTTAGCGGGAGTGGCGGAAAGGGGGAGCTGTTTTTT
TRBV27	TRBJ2-1	NA	NA	CASFGGGPSYNEQFF	TGTGCCAGCTTTGGGGGAGGACCATCCTACAATGAGCAGTTCTTC
TRBV7-6	TRBJ2-7	TRBD1	many	CATIDRDTYEQYF	TGTGCCACTATCGACAGGGACACATACGAGCAGTACTTC
TRBV13	TRBJ2-7	TRBD1	NA	CASSRTGGGSYEQYF	TGTGCCAGCAGCCGGACAGGGGGGGGCTCCTACGAGCAGTACTTC
TRBV25-1	TRBJ2-3	NA	NA	CASSEGANFVIDTQYF	TGTGCCAGCAGTGAAGGGGCCAATTTCGTGATTGATACGCAGTATTTT
TRBV7-8	TRBJ1-6	NA	NA	CASSLGSRGSYNSPLHF	TGTGCCAGCAGCTTGGGGTCCCGGGGTTCCTATAATTCACCCCTCCACTTT
TRBV28	TRBJ1-5	NA	NA	CASSFGGQPQHF	TGTGCCAGCAGTTTCGGGGGACAGCCCCAGCATTTT
TRBV18	TRBJ2-5	NA	NA	CASSPPGGGETQYF	TGTGCCAGCTCGCCCCCAGGTGGAGGAGAGACCCAGTACTTC
TRBV9	TRBJ2-1	NA	NA	CASSPHGAGIYNEQFF	TGTGCCAGCAGCCCCCATGGGGCAGGGATCTACAATGAGCAGTTCTTC